Listed below are T cell receptor beta chains from one sample, sequenced in a study of OX40 agonist ivuxolimab in advanced cancers. Clones were sequenced by immunoSEQ multiplex PCR, and TCRdb holds only the in-frame ones, with some missing. The profile shows approximately 73,000 clones, roughly 87% of them singletons. The sequences come from CD4+ or CD8+ T cells sorted from blood, collected in a trial of the OX40 agonist ivuxolimab. The receptor source for this set is an adult with an advanced solid tumor such as melanoma, head and neck, liver or kidney cancer. CDR3s include the opening cysteine and the closing phenylalanine or tryptophan. D genes are given only for firm matches. Only some rows state a clone size, as once, few, many or a class for expanded clones.

clone size	V gene	D gene	J gene	CDR3 protein	CDR3 DNA
-	TRBV19	-	TRBJ1-4	CASSIEGIREKLFF	TGTGCCAGTAGTATAGAAGGGATCAGAGAAAAACTGTTTTTT
-	TRBV5-1	TRBD1	TRBJ2-2	CASSPGTGLSGELFF	TGCGCCAGCAGCCCCGGGACAGGGTTGTCCGGGGAGCTGTTTTTT
-	TRBV7-2	TRBD1	TRBJ1-4	CASSPHGQGGEKLFF	TGTGCCAGCAGCCCCCACGGACAGGGAGGGGAAAAACTGTTTTTT
-	TRBV6-1	-	TRBJ1-5	CASSEMYSNQPQHF	TGTGCCAGCAGTGAAATGTATAGCAATCAGCCCCAGCATTTT
-	TRBV11-2	-	TRBJ2-7	CASSLGGGQYF	TGTGCCAGCAGCTTAGGAGGGGGGCAGTACTTC
-	TRBV19	-	TRBJ1-2	CASSADGYTF	TGTGCCAGTAGTGCAGATGGCTACACCTTC
once	TRBV7-9	-	TRBJ2-7	CASSPEGAITYEQYF	TGTGCCAGCAGCCCGGAGGGTGCTATAACCTACGAGCAGTACTTC
few	TRBV30	TRBD1	TRBJ1-2	CAWRQTGGSDGYTF	TGTGCCTGGAGACAAACAGGGGGCTCCGATGGCTACACCTTC
-	TRBV6-4	-	TRBJ2-2	CAALCSGDSDTGELFF	TGTGCCGCCTTGTGTAGCGGAGATTCGGACACCGGGGAGCTGTTTTTT
-	TRBV2	TRBD2	TRBJ2-7	CASRRRLAGESNEQYF	TGTGCCAGCAGGAGAAGACTAGCGGGAGAATCTAACGAGCAGTACTTC
-	TRBV6-1	TRBD1	TRBJ1-5	CASSDRQGGNQPQHF	TGTGCCAGCAGTGATCGGCAGGGGGGCAATCAGCCCCAGCATTTT
few	TRBV6-5	-	TRBJ2-7	CASSALQGTYEQYF	TGTGCCAGCAGCGCCCTACAGGGAACCTACGAGCAGTACTTC
few	TRBV6-6	-	TRBJ1-5	CASSIIYEAQHF	TGTGCCAGCAGTATCATCTACGAAGCCCAGCATTTT
-	TRBV2	TRBD1	TRBJ1-5	CASTPGGNSNQPQHF	TGTGCCAGCACTCCAGGGGGTAATAGCAATCAGCCCCAGCATTTT
-	TRBV4-1	-	TRBJ1-2	CASSQEGGRLNYGYTF	TGCGCCAGCAGCCAAGAGGGGGGGCGGCTTAACTATGGCTACACCTTC
-	TRBV6-6	-	TRBJ2-3	CASSSGSTDTQYF	TGTGCCAGCAGTAGCGGGAGCACAGATACGCAGTATTTT
-	TRBV29-1	-	TRBJ2-7	CSVEWGRERYEQYF	TGCAGCGTCGAGTGGGGGCGAGAGCGATACGAGCAGTACTTC
-	TRBV9	TRBD2	TRBJ2-2	CASSAGLAGVRGTGELFF	TGTGCCAGCAGCGCGGGACTAGCGGGAGTTCGTGGCACCGGGGAGCTGTTTTTT
-	TRBV6-6	-	TRBJ2-1	CASNTPGQNNEQFF	TGTGCCAGCAATACACCGGGACAAAACAATGAGCAGTTCTTC
-	TRBV5-4	TRBD1	TRBJ2-7	CASSLVGQSHHYEQYF	TGTGCCAGCAGCTTGGTGGGACAGTCGCACCACTACGAGCAGTACTTC
-	TRBV5-1	TRBD1	TRBJ1-1	CASATGLNTEAFF	TGCGCCAGTGCGACAGGGTTGAACACTGAAGCTTTCTTT
once	TRBV7-8	TRBD2	TRBJ2-3	CASSLYARLAGVVDTQYF	TGTGCCAGCAGCTTATATGCAAGACTAGCGGGGGTGGTAGATACGCAGTATTTT
-	TRBV29-1	-	TRBJ2-3	CSMPVSGTDTQYF	TGCAGCATGCCGGTGTCCGGCACAGATACGCAGTATTTT
few	TRBV10-3	-	TRBJ1-5	CAISAGSNSNQPQHF	TGTGCCATCAGTGCCGGCTCCAATAGCAATCAGCCCCAGCATTTT
once	TRBV6-5	-	TRBJ1-5	CASRGGNQPQHF	TGTGCCAGCCGGGGGGGGAATCAGCCCCAGCATTTT
-	TRBV4-1	TRBD1	TRBJ1-1	CASRYDRGGLTEAFF	TGCGCCAGCAGGTACGACAGGGGAGGGCTCACTGAAGCTTTCTTT
-	TRBV5-1	TRBD2	TRBJ2-7	CASSFGTSGYEQYF	TGCGCCAGCAGCTTCGGGACTAGCGGGTACGAGCAGTACTTC
-	TRBV6-1	-	TRBJ1-1	CASAFQGGTEAFF	TGTGCCAGCGCGTTTCAGGGCGGGACTGAAGCTTTCTTT
-	TRBV14	-	TRBJ2-2	CASSPGLSPGELFF	TGTGCCAGCAGCCCCGGTTTATCTCCCGGGGAGCTGTTTTTT